This T cell receptor (beta chain) was documented in a study of shared clonotypes between healthy human individuals. This clone was detected ten times or more. Here immunoSEQ multiplex PCR was the method, and the copy in TCRdb shows in-frame clones only, minus some. The sample includes roughly 1,100,000 clones, about 76% of them seen just once. The CDR3 is 15 residues long. The V end was cut by 5 bases, the J end by 6 bases, with 15 bases between. The germline gives CDR1 SGDLS, CDR2 YYNGEE. The material sequenced was memory CD4+ T cells sorted from blood. Stated subset: CD45RA-negative fraction. This receptor was identified in a man younger than 35 in good health. The rearrangement joins TRBV9 to TRBJ1-6, with D uncertain. The CDR3 region has the DNA TGTGCCAGCAGTTTGGAGGATAAGAGTAATTCACCCCTCCACTTT. This codes for CASSLEDKSNSPLHF.